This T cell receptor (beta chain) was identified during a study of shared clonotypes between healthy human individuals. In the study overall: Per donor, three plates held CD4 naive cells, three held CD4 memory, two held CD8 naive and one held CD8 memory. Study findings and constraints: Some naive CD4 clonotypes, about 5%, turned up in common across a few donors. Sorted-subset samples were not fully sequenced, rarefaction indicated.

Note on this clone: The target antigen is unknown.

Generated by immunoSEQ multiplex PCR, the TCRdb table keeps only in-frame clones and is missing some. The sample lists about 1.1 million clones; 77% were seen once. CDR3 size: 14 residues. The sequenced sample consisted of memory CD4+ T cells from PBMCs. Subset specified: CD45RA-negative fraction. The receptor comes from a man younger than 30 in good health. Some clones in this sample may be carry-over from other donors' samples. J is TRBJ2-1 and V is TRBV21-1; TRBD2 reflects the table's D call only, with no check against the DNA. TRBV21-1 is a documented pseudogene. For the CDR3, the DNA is TGTGCCAGCAGCAGTAGGGACTCCGGCAATGAGCAGTTCTTC. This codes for CASSSRDSGNEQFF.